A few counts support the clone carrying this T cell receptor beta chain. This sample was taken from a study of immune characterization of retroperitoneal liposarcoma. MiXCR, run by TCRdb on the PCR reads, gives a single entry per CDR3 protein. The repertoire holds more than 15,000 distinct CDR3 sequences, about 35% seen once, with roughly 7.4% in the top ten. Trimming removed 1 base from V and 0 bases from J, with 15 bases in between. CDR1 and CDR2 from the germline V gene are SGHVS and FQNEAQ. The CDR3 runs 17 residues. The sequencing sample was made of blood. This clonotype originated in a male donor with retroperitoneal liposarcoma. This chain connects TRBV7-8 to TRBJ1-2; D is perhaps TRBD1 (5 bases). The CDR3 bases are TGTGCCAGCAGCTTAGGGGTCGTTGGGGCACCTAACTATGGCTACACCTTC. Translating gives CASSLGVVGAPNYGYTF.